This T cell receptor (beta chain) was sequenced during a study of response to subunit inactivated influenza vaccine. Notes on this clonotype: Its antigen is as yet unknown.

TCRdb independently ran MiXCR on the RT-PCR reads; one entry per CDR3 protein. The sample holds 300,000 to 350,000 distinct CDR3 sequences, over 20% seen once. The study, taken as a whole, reports: Every seasonal influenza vaccination brings in few new T cells, the authors suggested.

V lost 5 bases, J lost 1 base, and 9 bases stayed unmatched. The CDR3 consists of 16 residues. The germline CDR1 and CDR2 sequences are SEHNR and FQNEAQ (reference sequence). The source material was PBMCs from blood, sampled about 20 months after vaccination. The clonotype was recovered from a man between 50 and 75 years old who received an inactivated influenza vaccine. The chain is built from TRBV7-9 and TRBJ1-1; 8 positions agree with TRBD1. This CDR3 is CASSPSPGTGNTEAFF. CDR3 sequence (DNA): TGTGCCAGCAGCCCATCTCCCGGGACAGGGAACACTGAAGCTTTCTTT.